This T cell receptor beta chain was captured in a study of blood T cell repertoires in COVID-19. The wider study: T cells, B-cell-depleted T cells, or PBMCs supplied cDNA or gDNA.

In the authors' workflow: The authors estimated nucleated cell counts from reference gene primer amplification. The data were produced by immunoSEQ multiplex PCR, yet TCRdb's version contains in-frame clones alone and is incomplete. V, J and clone size are taken as reported in that table, and D and trimming were inferred from the DNA itself. The profile covers about 160,000 clones, with around four fifths appearing a single time and around 3% taken by the ten largest. The CDR3 totals 14 residues. Trimming pared 0 bases from V and 5 bases from J, leaving 14 bases between. Germline CDR1 and CDR2: GTSNPN and SVGIG (reference sequence).

This chain links TRBV30 with TRBJ2-7; possibly TRBD2 for D (6 bases). The TCR was taken from a man in his 70s with acute or convalescent COVID-19. Material: peripheral blood. This CDR3 reads CAWSVWAGTDEQYF. Here the CDR3 DNA reads TGTGCCTGGAGTGTCTGGGCAGGGACTGACGAGCAGTACTTC.